These 22 T cell receptor beta chains originate from one sample sequenced in a study of T cell changes during pregnancy in multiple sclerosis. Assay: immunoSEQ multiplex PCR; the TCRdb copy retains only in-frame clones and omits some. The data contain about 69,000 clones, roughly 92% of them seen just once; the ten biggest clones take up roughly 1.9%. The specimen was peripheral blood, collected in the third trimester of pregnancy. The receptors come from a female donor in good health, enrolled as a control in a pregnancy study.

The V gene is TRBV7-3, the J gene TRBJ1-1; maybe TRBD1 (5 bases). Deletions cut 0 bases from V and 9 bases from J, with 11 bases between. The CDR3 totals 13 residues. Germline CDR1 reads SGHTA; CDR2 reads FQGTGA. The CDR3 nucleotides are TGTGCCAGCAGCTTAACACGACAGACAAAAGCTTTCTTT. Its protein product is CASSLTRQTKAFF.

The chain couples TRBV4-2 to TRBJ2-5, with D perhaps matching TRBD2 (7 bases). The V end lost 1 base, the J end lost 0 bases, and 15 bases lay between the germline ends. Per germline, CDR1 LGHNA and CDR2 YNFKEQ. The CDR3 has 17 amino acids. As DNA, the CDR3 is TGTGCCAGCAGCCAAGCTTCGGAGGGGGGGTACCAAGAGACCCAGTACTTC. Its translation is CASSQASEGGYQETQYF.

The chain joins TRBV7-9 to TRBJ2-1, with 10 bases matching TRBD1. Germline trimming cut 4 bases from V and 6 bases from J; bases unmatched to any gene: 18. Germline CDR1 is SEHNR and CDR2 is FQNEAQ (reference sequence). The CDR3 has 19 amino acids. The CDR3 DNA reads as TGTGCCAGCAGCTCATTGTGGGACAGGGGCACTCGGGGGGGCAATGAGCAGTTCTTC. Translating it yields CASSSLWDRGTRGGNEQFF.

The chain links TRBV2 to TRBJ2-2; 10 bases match TRBD2. V trimming: 4 bases; J trimming: 6 bases; junction bases outside the gene matches: 2. CDR3 size: 14 residues. CDR1 SNHLY and CDR2 FYNNEI come from the germline V gene. This chain's CDR3 is CASSVLAGAGELFF. As DNA, the CDR3 is TGTGCCAGCAGTGTCCTAGCGGGGGCCGGGGAGCTGTTTTTT.

The chain combines TRBV5-6 with TRBJ2-2; no clear D gene. This CDR3 comprises 14 residues. V was clipped by 0 bases and J by 3 bases, with 6 bases between them. Germline assignment: CDR1 SGHDT and CDR2 YYEEEE. CDR3: CASSLGRYTGELFF. Here the CDR3 DNA reads TGTGCCAGCAGCTTGGGCAGATACACCGGGGAGCTGTTTTTT.

This clone appeared once. The chain employs TRBV5-1 and TRBJ1-1; perhaps TRBD1 as D (5 bases). Trimming removed 4 bases at V and 4 bases at J, with 8 bases between. Germline CDR1 reads SGHRS; CDR2 reads YFSETQ. The CDR3 length is 12 residues. CDR3 sequence reads: CASSPGGTEAFF. DNA for the CDR3: TGCGCCAGCAGCCCCGGGGGCACTGAAGCTTTCTTT.

V is TRBV30 and J is TRBJ2-3; 11 bases line up with TRBD2. The ends lost 5 bases at V and 2 bases at J; junction bases unmatched: 3. Germline CDR1 reads GTSNPN; CDR2 reads SVGIG (reference sequence). The CDR3 consists of 14 residues. The CDR3 coding sequence is TGTGCCTGGGAGACTAGCGGGGTCACAGATACGCAGTATTTT. Its protein is CAWETSGVTDTQYF.

The J gene is TRBJ1-1, the V gene TRBV5-1; D ambiguous. V was pared by 3 bases and J by 0 bases, with 6 bases between. Germline assignment: CDR1 SGHRS and CDR2 YFSETQ. CDR3 size: 13 residues. CDR3 amino acids: CASSSTVNTEAFF. CDR3 coding DNA: TGCGCCAGCAGCTCAACAGTGAACACTGAAGCTTTCTTT.

The chain links TRBV19 to TRBJ1-4, with D hard to call. From germline, CDR1 is LNHDA and CDR2 SQIVND (reference sequence). The ends were cut back, 3 bases at V and 0 bases at J, with 11 bases in the middle. The CDR3 is made up of 16 amino acids. For the CDR3, the DNA is TGTGCCAGTAGTATCGGGAGGTTTGCAACTAATGAAAAACTGTTTTTT. Residues: CASSIGRFATNEKLFF. Combining the CDR3 with reference TRBV19 and TRBJ1-4 gives the whole variable domain DGGITQSPKYLFRKEGQNVTLSCEQNLNHDAMYWYRQDPGQGLRLIYYSQIVNDFQKGDIAEGYSVSREKKESFPLTVTSAQKNPTAFYLCASSIGRFATNEKLFFGSGTQLSVL.

The chain uses TRBV30 and TRBJ1-2; 9 positions agree with TRBD1. The CDR3 has 15 amino acids. The J segment lost 7 bases and the V segment lost 5 bases, leaving 14 bases of the junction unmatched. Germline CDR1 reads GTSNPN; CDR2 reads SVGIG (reference sequence). The CDR3 nucleotides read TGTGCCTGGGCCGGTGACAGGGGGGGCAGAGGTGGCTACACCTTC. This encodes CAWAGDRGGRGGYTF. Full variable domain (rest looked up from reference TRBV30 and TRBJ1-2): SQTIHQWPATLVQPVGSPLSLECTVEGTSNPNLYWYRQAAGRGLQLLFYSVGIGQISSEVPQNLSASRPQDRQFILSSKKLLLSDSGFYLCAWAGDRGGRGGYTFGSGTRLTVV.

The rearrangement uses TRBV29-1 and TRBJ1-2, with D tentatively TRBD1 (5 bases). From germline, CDR1 is SQVTM and CDR2 ANQGSEA. There are 13 residues in the CDR3. Deletions cut 4 bases from V and 2 bases from J, with 11 bases between. CDR3 DNA sequence: TGCAGCGTTGTGGGGGGAGGGAACTATGGCTACACCTTC. Protein sequence: CSVVGGGNYGYTF.

The rearrangement uses TRBV15 and TRBJ1-3; TRBD1 matches at 9 bases. The length of the CDR3 is 15 residues. The V and J ends lost 1 base and 3 bases, in that order; junction bases with no gene match: 1. Germline loops: CDR1 LNHNV, CDR2 YYDKDF (reference sequence). The CDR3 DNA follows: TGTGCCACCAGCAGAGGACAGGGGGTTGGAAACACCATATATTTT. Translating it yields CATSRGQGVGNTIYF.

The chain uses TRBV6-5 and TRBJ2-7; 7 bases match TRBD1. The CDR3 length is 16 residues. Unmatched junction bases numbered 5, after V lost 0 bases and J lost 0 bases. Germline-derived CDR1 and CDR2 are MNHEY and SVGAGI. The CDR3 bases are TGTGCCAGCAGTTACTCACGGGACAGCCTCTCCTACGAGCAGTACTTC. Translated, it gives CASSYSRDSLSYEQYF.

V is TRBV11-2 and J is TRBJ2-5, with D possibly TRBD2 on 5 matching bases. The CDR3 contains 14 residues. Germline V gene data show CDR1 as SGHAT and CDR2 as FQNNGV. V lost 5 bases to trimming and J lost 1 base, with 11 bases between them. In DNA form, the CDR3 reads TGTGCCAGCAGCCAAGGGAGTGCCCAAGAGACCCAGTACTTC. Residues: CASSQGSAQETQYF.

The V and J genes are TRBV6-5 and TRBJ1-2; a weak D match, TRBD1 (6 bases). Trimming pared 6 bases from V and 4 bases from J, leaving 12 bases between. Germline V lookup: CDR1 MNHEY, CDR2 SVGAGI. CDR3 length: 13 amino acids. CDR3: CASSPTGSYGYTF. The DNA of the CDR3 is TGTGCCAGCAGCCCGACAGGTAGCTATGGCTACACCTTC.

This chain connects TRBV7-9 to TRBJ2-2; D remains ambiguous. The CDR3 contains 14 residues. The germline V gene encodes CDR1 SEHNR and CDR2 FQNEAQ (reference sequence). V was clipped by 4 bases and J by 1 base, with 7 bases between them. CDR3 DNA: TGTGCCAGCAGCTCCCCCTTGAACACCGGGGAGCTGTTTTTT. Residues: CASSSPLNTGELFF. The complete variable domain, with remaining parts taken from reference TRBV7-9 and TRBJ2-2, reads DTGVSQNPRHKITKRGQNVTFRCDPISEHNRLYWYRQTLGQGPEFLTYFQNEAQLEKSRLLSDRFSAERPKGSFSTLEIQRTEQGDSAMYLCASSSPLNTGELFFGEGSRLTVL.

V is TRBV29-1 and J is TRBJ2-1; D remains unclear. The CDR3 sequence is 13 residues long. Germline V CDR1 and CDR2: SQVTM, ANQGSEA. V gave up 2 bases and J gave up 4 bases, with 9 bases separating them. This chain's CDR3 is CSVETQLYNEQFF. Written as DNA, the CDR3 is TGCAGCGTTGAAACTCAATTGTACAATGAGCAGTTCTTC.

This sequence joins TRBV6-5 and TRBJ1-1, with D maybe TRBD1 (6 bases). The CDR3 consists of 15 residues. Per germline, CDR1 MNHEY and CDR2 SVGAGI. V gave up 3 bases and J gave up 5 bases, with 16 bases separating them. CDR3 sequence: CASSYQLAGATEAFF. The CDR3 DNA sequence: TGTGCCAGCAGTTATCAATTAGCGGGGGCAACTGAAGCTTTCTTT.

This chain joins TRBV5-4 and TRBJ1-4; D is uncertain. Germline-derived CDR1 and CDR2 are SGHNT and YYREEE (reference sequence). The V gene lost 2 bases and the J gene lost 2 bases, with 10 bases spanning the gap. The CDR3 consists of 15 residues. The CDR3 protein is CASSFADSTNEKLFF. For the CDR3, the DNA is TGTGCCAGCAGCTTCGCCGACTCCACTAATGAAAAACTGTTTTTT.

The chain uses TRBV27 and TRBJ2-1; D is ambiguous. Germline V gene sequence: CDR1 MNHEY, CDR2 SMNVEV (reference sequence). The CDR3 spans 14 residues. Trimming shortened V by 2 bases and J by 0 bases, and 5 bases separated the two germline ends. CDR3 nucleotide sequence: TGTGCCAGCAGTTTAGCTAGCTCCTACAATGAGCAGTTCTTC. Protein product: CASSLASSYNEQFF.

The V and J genes are TRBV2 and TRBJ1-1, with 7 bases identical to TRBD1. The CDR3 has 12 residues. Germline trimming cut 8 bases from V and 5 bases from J; bases unmatched to any gene: 5. Looked up from germline, CDR1 is SNHLY and CDR2 is FYNNEI. For the CDR3, the DNA is TGTGCCAGCGAGACAGGGAGGACTGAAGCTTTCTTT. It specifies CASETGRTEAFF.

This chain joins TRBV7-2 and TRBJ1-2; no firm D call. The CDR3 covers 14 residues. V lost 5 bases and J lost 3, with 13 bases in between. CDR1 and CDR2 from the germline V gene are SGHTA and FQGNSA. The CDR3 here is CASSTRSGYYGYTF. In nucleotides, the CDR3 is TGTGCCAGCAGCACTCGATCGGGGTACTATGGCTACACCTTC. Supplemented by reference TRBV7-2 and TRBJ1-2, the full variable domain reads GAGVSQSPSNKVTEKGKDVELRCDPISGHTALYWYRQSLGQGLEFLIYFQGNSAPDKSGLPSDRFSAERTGGSVSTLTIQRTQQEDSAVYLCASSTRSGYYGYTFGSGTRLTVV.